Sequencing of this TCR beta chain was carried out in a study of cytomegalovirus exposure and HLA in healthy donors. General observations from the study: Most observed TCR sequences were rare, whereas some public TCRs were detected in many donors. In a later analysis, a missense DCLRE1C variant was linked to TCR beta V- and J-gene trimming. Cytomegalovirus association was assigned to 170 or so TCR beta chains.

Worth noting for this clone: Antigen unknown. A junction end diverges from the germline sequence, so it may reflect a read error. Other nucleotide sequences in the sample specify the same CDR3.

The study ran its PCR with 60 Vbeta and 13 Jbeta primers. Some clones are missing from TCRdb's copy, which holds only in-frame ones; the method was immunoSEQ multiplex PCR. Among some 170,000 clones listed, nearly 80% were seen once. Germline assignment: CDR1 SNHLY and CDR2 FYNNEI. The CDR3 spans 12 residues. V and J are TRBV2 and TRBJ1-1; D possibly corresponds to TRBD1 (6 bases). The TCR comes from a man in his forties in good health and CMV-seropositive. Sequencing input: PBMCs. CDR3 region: CASSGTVTEAFF. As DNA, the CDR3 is TGTGCCAGCAGTGGGACAGTTACTGAAGCCTTCTTT.